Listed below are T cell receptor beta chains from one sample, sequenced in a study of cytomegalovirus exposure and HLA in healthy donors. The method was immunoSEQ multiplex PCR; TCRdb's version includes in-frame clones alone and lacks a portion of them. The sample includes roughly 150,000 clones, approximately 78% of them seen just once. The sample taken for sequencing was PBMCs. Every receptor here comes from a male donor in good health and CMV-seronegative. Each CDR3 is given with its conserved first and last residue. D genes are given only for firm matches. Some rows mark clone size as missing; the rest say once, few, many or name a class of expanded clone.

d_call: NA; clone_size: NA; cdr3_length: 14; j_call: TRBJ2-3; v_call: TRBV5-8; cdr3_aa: CASSRGGYTDTQYF; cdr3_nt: TGTGCCAGCAGCCGAGGGGGTTACACAGATACGCAGTATTTT
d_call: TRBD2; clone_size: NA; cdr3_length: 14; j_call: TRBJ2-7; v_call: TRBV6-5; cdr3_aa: CASSSGLAYYEQYF; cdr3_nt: TGTGCCAGCAGTTCCGGACTAGCATACTACGAGCAGTACTTC
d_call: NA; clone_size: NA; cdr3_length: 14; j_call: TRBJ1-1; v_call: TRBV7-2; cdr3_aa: CASSPDGQTHSAFF; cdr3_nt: TGTGCCAGCAGTCCTGACGGACAAACCCATTCCGCTTTCTTT
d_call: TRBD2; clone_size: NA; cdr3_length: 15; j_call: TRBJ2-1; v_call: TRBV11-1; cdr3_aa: CASTMGTSGYNEQFF; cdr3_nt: TGTGCCAGCACGATGGGGACTAGCGGCTACAATGAGCAGTTCTTC
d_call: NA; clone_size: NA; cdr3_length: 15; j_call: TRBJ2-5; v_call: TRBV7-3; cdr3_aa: CASSLTAGIGETQYF; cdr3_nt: TGTGCCAGCAGCTTAACAGCAGGGATCGGTGAGACCCAGTACTTC
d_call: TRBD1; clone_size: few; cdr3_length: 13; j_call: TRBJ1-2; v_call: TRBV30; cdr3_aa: CAWSQQGPYGYTF; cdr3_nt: TGTGCCTGGAGCCAACAGGGGCCCTATGGCTACACCTTC
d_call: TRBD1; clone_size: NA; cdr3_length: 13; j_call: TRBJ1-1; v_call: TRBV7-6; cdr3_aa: CASTEGGWTEAFF; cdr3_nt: TGTGCCAGCACGGAAGGGGGCTGGACTGAAGCTTTCTTT
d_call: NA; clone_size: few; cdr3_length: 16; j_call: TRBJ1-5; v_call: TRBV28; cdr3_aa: CASSLLPQGSNQPQHF; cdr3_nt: TGTGCCAGCAGTTTATTACCTCAGGGAAGCAATCAGCCCCAGCATTTT
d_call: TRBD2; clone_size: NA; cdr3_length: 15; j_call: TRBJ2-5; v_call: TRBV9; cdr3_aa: CASSVMGRGGETQYF; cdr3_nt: TGTGCCAGCAGCGTAATGGGACGGGGAGGGGAGACCCAGTACTTC
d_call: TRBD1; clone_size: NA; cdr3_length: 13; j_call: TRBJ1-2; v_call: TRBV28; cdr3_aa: CASSNDRGYGYTF; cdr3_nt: TGTGCCAGCAGTAACGACAGGGGGTATGGCTACACCTTC
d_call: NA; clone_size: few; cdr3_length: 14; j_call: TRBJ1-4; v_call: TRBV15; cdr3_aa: CATSRVQGSEKLFF; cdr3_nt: TGTGCCACCAGCAGAGTCCAGGGGTCTGAAAAACTGTTTTTT
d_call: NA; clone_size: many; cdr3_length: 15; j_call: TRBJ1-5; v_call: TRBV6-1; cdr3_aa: CASSEAGQQNQPQHF; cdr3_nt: TGTGCCAGCAGTGAAGCCGGACAGCAGAATCAGCCCCAGCATTTT
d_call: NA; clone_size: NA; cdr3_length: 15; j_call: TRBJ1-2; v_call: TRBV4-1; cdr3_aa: CASSQGTVANYGYTF; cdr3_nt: TGCGCCAGCAGCCAAGGGACAGTAGCTAACTATGGCTACACCTTC
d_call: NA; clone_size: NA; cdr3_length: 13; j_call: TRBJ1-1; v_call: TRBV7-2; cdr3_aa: CASSLSMNTEAFF; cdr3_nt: TGTGCCAGCAGCTTAAGCATGAACACTGAAGCTTTCTTT
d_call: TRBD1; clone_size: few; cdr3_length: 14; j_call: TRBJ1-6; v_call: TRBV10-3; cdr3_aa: CAISAGQGDSPLHF; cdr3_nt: TGTGCCATCAGTGCGGGACAGGGTGATTCACCCCTCCACTTT
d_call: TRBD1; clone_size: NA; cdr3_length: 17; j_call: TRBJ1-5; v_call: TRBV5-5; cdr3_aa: CASSWGSGTDSNQPQHF; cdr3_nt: TGTGCCAGCAGCTGGGGATCCGGGACAGACTCCAATCAGCCCCAGCATTTT
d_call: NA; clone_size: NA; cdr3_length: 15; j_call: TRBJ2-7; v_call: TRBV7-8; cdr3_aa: CASSLEGGGSYEQYF; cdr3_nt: TGTGCCAGCAGCTTAGAAGGGGGGGGCTCCTACGAGCAGTACTTC
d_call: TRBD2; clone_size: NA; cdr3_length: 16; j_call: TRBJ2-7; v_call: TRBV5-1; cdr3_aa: CASSQGLAGSSYEQYF; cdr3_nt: TGCGCCAGCAGCCAGGGACTAGCGGGGTCCTCCTACGAGCAGTACTTC
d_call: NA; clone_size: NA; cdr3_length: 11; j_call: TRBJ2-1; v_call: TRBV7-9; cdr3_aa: CASSPRGEEFF; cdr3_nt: TGTGCCAGCAGCCCCCGGGGAGAAGAGTTCTTC
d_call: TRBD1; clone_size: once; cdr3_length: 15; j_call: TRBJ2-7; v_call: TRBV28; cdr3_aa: CASSLLGQGVGEQYF; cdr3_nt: TGTGCCAGCAGTTTATTGGGACAGGGGGTCGGCGAGCAGTACTTC
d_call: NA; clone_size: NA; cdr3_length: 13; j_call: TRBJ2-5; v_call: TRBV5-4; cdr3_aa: CASSLAGVETQYF; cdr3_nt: TGTGCCAGCAGCTTGGCAGGGGTTGAGACCCAGTACTTC
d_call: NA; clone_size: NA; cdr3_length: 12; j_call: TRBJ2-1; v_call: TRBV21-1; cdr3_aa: CASSKALKEQFF; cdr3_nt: TGTGCCAGCAGCAAAGCCCTAAAGGAGCAGTTCTTC
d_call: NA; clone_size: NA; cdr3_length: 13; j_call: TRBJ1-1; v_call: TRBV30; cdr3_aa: CAWSFSVATEAFF; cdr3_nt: TGTGCCTGGAGTTTCAGTGTTGCCACTGAAGCTTTCTTT
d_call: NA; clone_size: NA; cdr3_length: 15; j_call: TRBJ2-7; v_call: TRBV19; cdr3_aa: CASSMAETTSYEQYF; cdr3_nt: TGTGCCAGTAGTATGGCCGAGACTACTTCCTACGAGCAGTACTTC
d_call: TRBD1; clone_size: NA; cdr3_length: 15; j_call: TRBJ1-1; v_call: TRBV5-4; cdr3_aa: CASNRVGQPNTEAFF; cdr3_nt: TGTGCCAGCAACCGTGTGGGACAGCCGAACACTGAAGCTTTCTTT
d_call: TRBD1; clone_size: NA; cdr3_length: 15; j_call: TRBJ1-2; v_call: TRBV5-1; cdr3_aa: CASSLEGQGLGGYTF; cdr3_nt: TGCGCCAGCAGCTTGGAAGGACAGGGTTTAGGCGGCTACACCTTC
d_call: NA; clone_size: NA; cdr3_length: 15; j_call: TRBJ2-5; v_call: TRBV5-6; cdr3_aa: CASSLLTRDQETQYF; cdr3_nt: TGTGCCAGCAGCTTGTTGACCCGGGATCAAGAGACCCAGTACTTC
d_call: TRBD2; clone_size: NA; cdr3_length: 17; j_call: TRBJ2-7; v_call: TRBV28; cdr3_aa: CASSPGGTSGFNYEQYF; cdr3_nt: TGTGCCAGCAGTCCGGGAGGGACTAGCGGGTTTAACTACGAGCAGTACTTC
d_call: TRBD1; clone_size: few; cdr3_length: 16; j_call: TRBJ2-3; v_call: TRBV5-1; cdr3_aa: CASSLVSGQGVGTQYF; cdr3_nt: TGCGCCAGCAGCTTGGTCTCAGGACAGGGAGTGGGCACGCAGTATTTT
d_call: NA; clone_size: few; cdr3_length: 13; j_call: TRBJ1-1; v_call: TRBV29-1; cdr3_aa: CSVERRGNTEAFF; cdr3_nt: TGCAGCGTTGAGAGAAGGGGGAACACTGAAGCTTTCTTT
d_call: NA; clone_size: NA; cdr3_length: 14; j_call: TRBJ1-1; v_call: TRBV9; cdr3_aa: CASSVQASATEAFF; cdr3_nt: TGTGCCAGCAGCGTACAGGCCTCTGCCACTGAAGCTTTCTTT
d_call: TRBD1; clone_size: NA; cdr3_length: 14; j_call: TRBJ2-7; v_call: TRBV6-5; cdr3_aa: CASSLGQGVDEQYF; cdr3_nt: TGTGCCAGCAGTCTTGGACAGGGGGTCGACGAGCAGTACTTC
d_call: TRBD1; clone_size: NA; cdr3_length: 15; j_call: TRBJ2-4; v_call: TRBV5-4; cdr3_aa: CASTLRGQGENIQYF; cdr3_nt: TGTGCCAGCACCCTCAGGGGACAGGGGGAAAACATTCAGTACTTC
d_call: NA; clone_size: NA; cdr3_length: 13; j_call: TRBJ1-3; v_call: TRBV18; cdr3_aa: CASSRGGENTIYF; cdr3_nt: TGTGCCAGCTCAAGGGGAGGCGAAAACACCATATATTTT
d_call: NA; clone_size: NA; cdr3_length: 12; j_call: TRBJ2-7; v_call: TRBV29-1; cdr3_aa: CSVEMRDYEQYF; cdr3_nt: TGCAGCGTTGAAATGCGGGACTACGAGCAGTACTTC
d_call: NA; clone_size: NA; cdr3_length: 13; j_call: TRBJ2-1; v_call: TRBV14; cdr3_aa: CASSQEGYNEQFF; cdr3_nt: TGTGCCAGCAGCCAGGAGGGATACAATGAGCAGTTCTTC
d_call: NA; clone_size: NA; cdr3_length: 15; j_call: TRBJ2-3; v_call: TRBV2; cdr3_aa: CASSDDGNPTDTQYF; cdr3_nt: TGTGCCAGCAGTGACGACGGGAATCCCACAGATACGCAGTATTTT
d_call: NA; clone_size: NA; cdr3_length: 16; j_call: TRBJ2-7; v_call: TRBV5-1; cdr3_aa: CASSVNQGLLSYEQYF; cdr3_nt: TGCGCCAGCAGCGTGAATCAGGGGCTCCTCTCCTACGAGCAGTACTTC
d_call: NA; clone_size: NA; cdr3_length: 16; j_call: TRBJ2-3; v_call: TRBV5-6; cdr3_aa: CASSSPGVYSTDTQYF; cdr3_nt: TGTGCCAGCAGCTCCCCGGGGGTCTACAGCACAGATACGCAGTATTTT
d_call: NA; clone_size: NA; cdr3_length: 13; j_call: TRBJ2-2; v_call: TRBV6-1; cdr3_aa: CASSGRTAGELFF; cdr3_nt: TGTGCCAGCAGTGGTCGGACTGCCGGGGAGCTGTTTTTT
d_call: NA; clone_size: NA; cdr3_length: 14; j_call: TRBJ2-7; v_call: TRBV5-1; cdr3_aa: CASSLAGDIDEQYF; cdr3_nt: TGCGCCAGCAGCTTGGCAGGGGACATCGACGAGCAGTACTTC
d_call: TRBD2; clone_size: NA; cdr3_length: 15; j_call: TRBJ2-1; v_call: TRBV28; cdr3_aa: CASSPHTGTTSEQFF; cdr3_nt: TGTGCCAGCAGTCCACATACCGGGACTACTTCTGAGCAGTTCTTC
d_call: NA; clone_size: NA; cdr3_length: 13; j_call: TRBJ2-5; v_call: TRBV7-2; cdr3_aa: CASSLARGETQYF; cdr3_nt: TGTGCCAGCAGCTTAGCAAGGGGGGAGACCCAGTACTTC
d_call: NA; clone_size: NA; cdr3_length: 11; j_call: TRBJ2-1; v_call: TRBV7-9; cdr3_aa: CASSLGGEQFF; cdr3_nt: TGTGCCAGCAGCTTAGGAGGAGAGCAGTTCTTC
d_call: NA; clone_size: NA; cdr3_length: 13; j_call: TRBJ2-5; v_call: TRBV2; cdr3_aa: CASTSGLQETQYF; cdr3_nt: TGTGCCAGCACCTCGGGACTCCAAGAGACCCAGTACTTC
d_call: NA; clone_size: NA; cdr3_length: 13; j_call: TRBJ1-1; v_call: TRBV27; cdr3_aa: CASSGWSDTEAFF; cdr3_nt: TGTGCCAGCAGTGGCTGGTCTGACACTGAAGCTTTCTTT
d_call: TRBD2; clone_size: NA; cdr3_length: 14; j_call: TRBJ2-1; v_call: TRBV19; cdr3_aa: CASSMVAGGGEQFF; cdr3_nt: TGTGCCAGTAGTATGGTGGCGGGAGGTGGGGAGCAGTTCTTC
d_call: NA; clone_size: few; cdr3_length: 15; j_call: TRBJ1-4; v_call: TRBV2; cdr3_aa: CASSELGGRSEKLFF; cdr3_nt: TGTGCCAGCAGCGAGCTGGGGGGTAGGAGTGAAAAACTGTTTTTT
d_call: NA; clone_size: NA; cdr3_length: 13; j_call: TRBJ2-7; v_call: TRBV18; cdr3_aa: CASSPRTGYEQYF; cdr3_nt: TGTGCCAGCTCACCGAGGACGGGGTACGAGCAGTACTTT
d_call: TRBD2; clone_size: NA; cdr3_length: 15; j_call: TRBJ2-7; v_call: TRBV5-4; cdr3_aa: CASSLDSSGSYEQYF; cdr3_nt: TGTGCCAGCAGCTTGGACTCTAGCGGGAGTTACGAGCAGTACTTC
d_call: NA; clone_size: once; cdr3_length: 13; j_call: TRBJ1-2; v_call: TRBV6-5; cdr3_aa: CASSYGPNYGYTF; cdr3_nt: TGTGCCAGCAGTTACGGGCCGAACTATGGCTACACCTTC
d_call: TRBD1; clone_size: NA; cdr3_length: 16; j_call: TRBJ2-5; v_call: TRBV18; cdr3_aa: CASSLQDRVGQETQYF; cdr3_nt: TGTGCCAGCTCATTACAGGACAGGGTGGGACAAGAGACCCAGTACTTC
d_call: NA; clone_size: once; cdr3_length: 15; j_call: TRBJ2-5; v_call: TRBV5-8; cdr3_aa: CASSSAGPYQETQYF; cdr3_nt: TGTGCCAGCAGCTCCGCGGGGCCGTACCAAGAGACCCAGTACTTC
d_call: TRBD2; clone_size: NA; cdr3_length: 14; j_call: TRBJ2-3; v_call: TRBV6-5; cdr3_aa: CASSRTSGTDTQYF; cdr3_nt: TGTGCCAGCAGTAGGACTAGCGGCACAGATACGCAGTATTTT
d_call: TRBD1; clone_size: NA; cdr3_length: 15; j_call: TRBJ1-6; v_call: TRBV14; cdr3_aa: CASSDRTGYNSPLHF; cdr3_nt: TGTGCCAGCAGCGACCGGACAGGGTATAATTCACCCCTCCACTTT
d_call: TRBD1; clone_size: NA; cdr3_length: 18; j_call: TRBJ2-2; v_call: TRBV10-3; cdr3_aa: CAISESRTGASNTGELFF; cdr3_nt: TGTGCCATCAGTGAGTCTCGGACAGGGGCATCGAACACCGGGGAGCTGTTTTTT
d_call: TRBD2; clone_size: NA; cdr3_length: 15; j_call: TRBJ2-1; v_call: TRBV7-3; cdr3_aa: CASSSNGGAIREQFF; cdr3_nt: TGTGCCAGCAGCTCTAACGGGGGGGCCATCAGGGAGCAGTTCTTC
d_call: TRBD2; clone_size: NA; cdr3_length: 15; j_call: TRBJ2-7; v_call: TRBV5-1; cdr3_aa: CASSLSGGATYEQYF; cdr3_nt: TGCGCCAGCAGCTTGAGCGGGGGGGCTACCTACGAGCAGTACTTC
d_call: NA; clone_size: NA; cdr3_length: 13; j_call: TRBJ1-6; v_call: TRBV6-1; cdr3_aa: CASSEMRNSPLHF; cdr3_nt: TGTGCCAGCAGTGAAATGAGGAATTCACCCCTCCACTTT